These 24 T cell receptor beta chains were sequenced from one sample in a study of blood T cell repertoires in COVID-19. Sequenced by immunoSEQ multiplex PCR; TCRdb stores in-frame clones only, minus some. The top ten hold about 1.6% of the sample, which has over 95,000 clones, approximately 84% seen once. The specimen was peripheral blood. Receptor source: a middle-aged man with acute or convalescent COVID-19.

In nucleotides, the CDR3 is TGTGCCAGTAGTCAAACTAGAAGATCTGAAAAACTGTTTTTT. This translates into CASSQTRRSEKLFF. The V call is TRBV19, the J call TRBJ1-4; D is uncertain. The V gene's germline CDR1 is LNHDA and CDR2 SQIVND (reference sequence). CDR3 length: 14 amino acids. Trimming removed 5 bases from V and 7 bases from J, with 14 bases in between.

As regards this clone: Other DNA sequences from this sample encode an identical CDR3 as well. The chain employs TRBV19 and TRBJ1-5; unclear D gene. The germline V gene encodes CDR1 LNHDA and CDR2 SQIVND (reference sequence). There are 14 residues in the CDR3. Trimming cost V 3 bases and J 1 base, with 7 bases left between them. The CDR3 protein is CASSISGSNQPQHF. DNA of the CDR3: TGTGCCAGTAGTATTAGCGGGAGCAATCAGCCCCAGCATTTT.

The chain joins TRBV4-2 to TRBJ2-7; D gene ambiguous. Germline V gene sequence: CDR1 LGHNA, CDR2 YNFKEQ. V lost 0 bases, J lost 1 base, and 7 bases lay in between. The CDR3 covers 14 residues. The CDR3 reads CASSQDRLSYEQYV. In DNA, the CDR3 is TGTGCCAGCAGCCAAGACCGGTTGTCCTACGAGCAGTACGTC.

The CDR3 spells CASSALYGEQFF. The DNA of the CDR3 is TGTGCCAGCAGCGCCCTCTACGGTGAGCAGTTCTTC. The gene calls are TRBV9 and TRBJ2-1; D remains unclear. The CDR3 sequence is 12 residues long. CDR1 and CDR2 (germline): SGDLS, YYNGEE. V was shortened by 3 bases and J by 9 bases, with 10 bases between the two germline ends.

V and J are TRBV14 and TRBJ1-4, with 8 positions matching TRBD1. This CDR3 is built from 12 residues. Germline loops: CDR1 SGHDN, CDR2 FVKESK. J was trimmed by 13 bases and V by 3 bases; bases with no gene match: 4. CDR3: CASSQRTGRLFF. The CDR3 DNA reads TGTGCCAGCAGCCAGAGGACAGGGAGACTGTTTTTT.

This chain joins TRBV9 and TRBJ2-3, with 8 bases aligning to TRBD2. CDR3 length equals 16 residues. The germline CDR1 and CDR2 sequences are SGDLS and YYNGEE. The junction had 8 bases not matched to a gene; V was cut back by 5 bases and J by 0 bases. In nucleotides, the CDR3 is TGTGCCAGCAGGAACCCAGCGGGGGACAGCACAGATACGCAGTATTTT. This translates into CASRNPAGDSTDTQYF.

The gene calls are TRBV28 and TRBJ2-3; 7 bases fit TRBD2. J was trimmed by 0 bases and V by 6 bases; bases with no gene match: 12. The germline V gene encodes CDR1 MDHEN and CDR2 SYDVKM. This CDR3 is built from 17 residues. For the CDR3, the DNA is TGTGCCAGCAGGAGGACTAGTGCTATAACTAGCACAGATACGCAGTATTTT. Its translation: CASRRTSAITSTDTQYF.

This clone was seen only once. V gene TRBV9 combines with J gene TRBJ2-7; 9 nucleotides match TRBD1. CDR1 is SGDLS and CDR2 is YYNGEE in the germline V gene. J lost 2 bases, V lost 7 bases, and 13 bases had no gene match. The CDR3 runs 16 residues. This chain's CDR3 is CASGEGGQGKPYEQYF. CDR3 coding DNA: TGTGCCAGCGGAGAGGGGGGACAGGGTAAGCCCTACGAGCAGTACTTC.

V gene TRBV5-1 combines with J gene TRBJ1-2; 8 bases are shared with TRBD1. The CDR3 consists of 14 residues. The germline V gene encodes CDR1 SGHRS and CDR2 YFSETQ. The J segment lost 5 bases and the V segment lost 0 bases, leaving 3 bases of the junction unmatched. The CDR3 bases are TGCGCCAGCAGCTTGGAGACAGGGGCTTATGGCTACACCTTC. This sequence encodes CASSLETGAYGYTF.

The CDR3 DNA follows: TGTGCCAGCAGCGCCTCCCAGGGAATAGGTGAAAAACTGTTTTTT. This codes for CASSASQGIGEKLFF. The J gene is TRBJ1-4, the V gene TRBV9; D possibly corresponds to TRBD1 (5 bases). Germline V gene sequence: CDR1 SGDLS, CDR2 YYNGEE. The CDR3 has 15 residues. Trimming shortened V by 3 bases and J by 7 bases, and 16 bases separated the two germline ends.

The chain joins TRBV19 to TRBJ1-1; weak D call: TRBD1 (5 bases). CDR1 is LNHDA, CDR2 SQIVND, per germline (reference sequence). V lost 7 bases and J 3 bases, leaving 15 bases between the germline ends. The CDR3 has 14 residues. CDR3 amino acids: CASTMGGVDTEAFF. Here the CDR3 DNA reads TGTGCCAGTACCATGGGGGGTGTAGACACTGAAGCTTTCTTT.

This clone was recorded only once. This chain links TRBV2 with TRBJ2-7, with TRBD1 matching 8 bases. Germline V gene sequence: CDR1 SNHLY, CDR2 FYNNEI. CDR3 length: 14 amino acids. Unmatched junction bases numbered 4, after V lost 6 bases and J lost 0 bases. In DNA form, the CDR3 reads TGTGCCAGCAGCTGGACAGGGAGCTCCTACGAGCAGTACTTC. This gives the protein CASSWTGSSYEQYF.

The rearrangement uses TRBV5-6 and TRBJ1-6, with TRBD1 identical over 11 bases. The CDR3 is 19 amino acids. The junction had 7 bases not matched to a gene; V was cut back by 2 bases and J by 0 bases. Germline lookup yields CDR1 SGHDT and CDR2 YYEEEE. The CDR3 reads CASSLYGQGASSYNSPLHF. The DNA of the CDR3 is TGTGCCAGCAGCTTATATGGACAGGGGGCGAGCTCCTATAATTCACCCCTCCACTTT.

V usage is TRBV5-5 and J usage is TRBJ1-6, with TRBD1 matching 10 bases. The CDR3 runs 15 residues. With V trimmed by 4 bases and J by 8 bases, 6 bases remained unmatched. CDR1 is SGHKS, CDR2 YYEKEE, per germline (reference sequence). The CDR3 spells CASSLSDRGYSPLHF. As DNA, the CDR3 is TGTGCCAGCAGCCTTTCGGACAGGGGGTATTCACCCCTCCACTTT.

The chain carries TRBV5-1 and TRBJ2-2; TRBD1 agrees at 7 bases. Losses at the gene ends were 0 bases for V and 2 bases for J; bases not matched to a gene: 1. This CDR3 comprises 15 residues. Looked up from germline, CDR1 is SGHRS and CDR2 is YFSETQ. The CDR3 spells CASSLDRGNTGELFF. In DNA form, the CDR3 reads TGCGCCAGCAGCTTGGACAGGGGTAACACCGGGGAGCTGTTTTTT. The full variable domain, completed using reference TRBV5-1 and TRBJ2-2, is KAGVTQTPRYLIKTRGQQVTLSCSPISGHRSVSWYQQTPGQGLQFLFEYFSETQRNKGNFPGRFSGRQFSNSRSEMNVSTLELGDSALYLCASSLDRGNTGELFFGEGSRLTVL.

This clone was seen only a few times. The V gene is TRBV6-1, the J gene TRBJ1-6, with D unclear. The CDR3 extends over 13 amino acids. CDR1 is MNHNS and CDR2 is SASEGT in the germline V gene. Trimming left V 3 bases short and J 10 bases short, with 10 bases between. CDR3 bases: TGTGCCAGCAGTGACGCGGATTACTCACCCCTCCACTTT. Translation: CASSDADYSPLHF.

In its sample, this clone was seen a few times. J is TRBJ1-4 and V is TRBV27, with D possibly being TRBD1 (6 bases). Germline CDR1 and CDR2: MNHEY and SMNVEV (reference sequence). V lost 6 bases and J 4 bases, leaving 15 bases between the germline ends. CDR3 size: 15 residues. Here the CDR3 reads CASRKRTDHNEKLFF. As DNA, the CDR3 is TGTGCCAGCAGAAAAAGGACAGACCATAATGAAAAACTGTTTTTT.

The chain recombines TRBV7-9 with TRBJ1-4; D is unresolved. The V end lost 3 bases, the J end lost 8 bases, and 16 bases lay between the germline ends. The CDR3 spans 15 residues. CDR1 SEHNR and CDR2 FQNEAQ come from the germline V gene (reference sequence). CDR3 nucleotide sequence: TGTGCCAGCAGCTTCACCGGTCGGGTTGGGGAAAAACTGTTTTTT. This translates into CASSFTGRVGEKLFF.

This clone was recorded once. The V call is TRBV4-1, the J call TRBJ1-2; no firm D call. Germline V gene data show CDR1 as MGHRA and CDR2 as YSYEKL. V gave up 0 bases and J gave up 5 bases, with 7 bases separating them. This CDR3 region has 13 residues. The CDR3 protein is CASSQEIGYGYTF. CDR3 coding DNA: TGCGCCAGCAGCCAAGAAATCGGTTATGGCTACACCTTC.

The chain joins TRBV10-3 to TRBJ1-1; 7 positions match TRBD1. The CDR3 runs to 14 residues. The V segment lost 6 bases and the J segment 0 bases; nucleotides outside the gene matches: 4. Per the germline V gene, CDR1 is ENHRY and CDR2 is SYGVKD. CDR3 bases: TGTGCCATCAGGGGGGACAGCCTGAACACTGAAGCTTTCTTT. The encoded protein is CAIRGDSLNTEAFF.

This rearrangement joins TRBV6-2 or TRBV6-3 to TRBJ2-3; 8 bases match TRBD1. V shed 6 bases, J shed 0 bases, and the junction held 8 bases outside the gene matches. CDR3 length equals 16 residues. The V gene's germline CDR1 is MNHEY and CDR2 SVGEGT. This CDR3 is CASSPQGAPSTDTQYF. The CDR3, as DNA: TGTGCCAGCAGCCCTCAGGGGGCGCCGAGCACAGATACGCAGTATTTT.

CDR3 residues: CASSQVVRRNSNYGYTF. CDR3 DNA: TGCGCCAGCAGCCAAGTTGTACGCAGGAACAGTAACTATGGCTACACCTTC. The chain has TRBV4-1 and TRBJ1-2; D not certain. The CDR3 is 17 residues long. Germline V lookup: CDR1 MGHRA, CDR2 YSYEKL. The ends were cut back, 1 base at V and 1 base at J, with 16 bases in the middle.

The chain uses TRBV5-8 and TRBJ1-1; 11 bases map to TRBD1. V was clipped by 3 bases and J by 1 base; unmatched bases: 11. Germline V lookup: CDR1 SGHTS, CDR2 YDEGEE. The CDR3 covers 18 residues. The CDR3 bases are TGTGCCAGCAGCTGGACCGGGACAGGGGGAAAAGCGAACACTGAAGCTTTCTTT. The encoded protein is CASSWTGTGGKANTEAFF. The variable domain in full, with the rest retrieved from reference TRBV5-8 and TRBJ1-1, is EAGVTQSPTHLIKTRGQQATLRCSPISGHTSVYWYQQALGLGLQFLLWYDEGEERNRGNFPPRFSGRQFPNYSSELNVNALELEDSALYLCASSWTGTGGKANTEAFFGQGTRLTVV.

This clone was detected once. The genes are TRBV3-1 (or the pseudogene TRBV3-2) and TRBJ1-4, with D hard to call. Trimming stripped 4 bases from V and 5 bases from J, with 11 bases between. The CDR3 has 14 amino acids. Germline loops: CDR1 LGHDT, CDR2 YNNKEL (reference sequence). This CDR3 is CASSLRERNEKLFF. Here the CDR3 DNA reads TGTGCCAGCAGCCTTCGGGAGCGCAATGAAAAACTGTTTTTT.